Sequencing of this TCR beta chain was carried out in a study of regulatory dendritic cells for organ transplantation. Comments on this clone: Its antigen is not identified.

Allogeneic regulatory or mature dendritic cells were co-cultured for about 5 days with CFSE-labeled sorted T cells at 1:10. The method was immunoSEQ multiplex PCR; TCRdb's version includes in-frame clones alone and lacks a portion of them. The table includes a few thousand clones, 50% to 65% detected once. In germline, CDR1 is SGHTA, CDR2 FQGNSA. The V gene end was trimmed by 4 bases and the J gene end by 8 bases; junction bases not matched to a gene: 9. The CDR3 runs to 17 residues. Sequences were obtained from memory CD8+ T cells from blood cultured with dendritic cells. Subset denoted: CD45RO+ memory T cells. The source of this sequence is a human donor in good health. The rearrangement links TRBV7-2 to TRBJ2-1; the match to TRBD2 covers 15 bases. The CDR3 here is CASSSSGLAGGFYEQFF. The CDR3 region has the DNA TGTGCCAGCAGCTCATCCGGACTAGCGGGGGGGTTCTATGAGCAGTTCTTC.